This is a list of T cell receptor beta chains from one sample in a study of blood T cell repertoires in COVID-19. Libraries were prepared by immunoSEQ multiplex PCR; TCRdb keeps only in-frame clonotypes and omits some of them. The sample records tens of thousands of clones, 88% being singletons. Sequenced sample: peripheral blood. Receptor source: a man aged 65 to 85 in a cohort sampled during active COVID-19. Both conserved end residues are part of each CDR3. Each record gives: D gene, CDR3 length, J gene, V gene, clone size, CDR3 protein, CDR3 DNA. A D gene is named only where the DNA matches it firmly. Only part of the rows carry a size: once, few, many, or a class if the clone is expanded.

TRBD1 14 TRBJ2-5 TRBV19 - CASSVSGTGTLSNF TGTGCCAGTAGTGTCTCCGGGACAGGGACTTTATCGAACTTC
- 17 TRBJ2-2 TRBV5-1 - CASSVFTVRANTGELFF TGCGCCAGCAGCGTCTTTACAGTGCGGGCGAACACCGGGGAGCTGTTTTTT
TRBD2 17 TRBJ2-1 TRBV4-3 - CASSQSGGGRRLNEQFF TGCGCCAGCAGCCAAAGCGGGGGGGGACGCCGCCTCAATGAGCAGTTCTTC
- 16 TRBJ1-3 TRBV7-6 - CASSLGGPGIGNTIYF TGTGCCAGCAGCTTAGGAGGGCCTGGGATTGGAAACACCATATATTTT
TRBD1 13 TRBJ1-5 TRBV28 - CASRRQGNQPQHF TGTGCCAGCCGACGACAGGGTAATCAGCCCCAGCATTTT
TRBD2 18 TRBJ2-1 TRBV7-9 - CASSARGLAGGQGNEQFF TGTGCCAGCAGCGCTAGGGGACTAGCGGGAGGACAAGGCAATGAGCAGTTCTTC
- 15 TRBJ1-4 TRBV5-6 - CASSLGWGGNEKLFF TGTGCCAGCAGCTTGGGCTGGGGGGGTAATGAAAAACTGTTTTTT
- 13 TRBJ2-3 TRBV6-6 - CASSRREADTQYF TGTGCCAGCAGCCGCCGAGAGGCAGATACGCAGTATTTT
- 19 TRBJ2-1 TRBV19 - CASAATSYGGRGSMDEQFF TGTGCCAGTGCGGCCACCTCATATGGGGGGAGGGGGTCAATGGATGAGCAGTTCTTC
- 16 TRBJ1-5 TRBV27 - CASSPSGGQGNQPQHF TGTGCCAGCAGTCCCTCCGGTGGCCAGGGCAATCAGCCCCAGCATTTT
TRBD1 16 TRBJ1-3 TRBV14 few CASSRRTGASGNTIYF TGTGCCAGCAGCCGAAGAACAGGGGCGTCTGGAAACACCATATATTTT
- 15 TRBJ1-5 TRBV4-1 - CASSPGFLSNQPQHF TGCGCCAGCAGCCCGGGATTCCTTAGCAATCAGCCCCAGCATTTT
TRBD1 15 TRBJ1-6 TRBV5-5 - CASSLVGTENSPLHF TGTGCCAGCAGCTTGGTGGGGACAGAAAATTCACCCCTCCACTTT
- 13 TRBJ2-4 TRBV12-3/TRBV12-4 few CASSFWGENIQYF TGTGCCAGCAGTTTTTGGGGGGAAAACATTCAGTACTTC
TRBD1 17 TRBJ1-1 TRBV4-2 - CASSQERYGQGNTEAFF TGTGCCAGCAGCCAAGAGCGGTACGGACAGGGGAACACTGAAGCTTTCTTT
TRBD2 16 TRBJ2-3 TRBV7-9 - CASSLRLAGASDTQYF TGTGCCAGCAGCTTAAGACTAGCGGGAGCCTCAGATACGCAGTATTTT
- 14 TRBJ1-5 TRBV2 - CASSQRGVNQPQHF TGTGCCAGCAGCCAGCGGGGGGTAAATCAGCCCCAGCATTTT
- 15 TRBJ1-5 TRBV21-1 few CASSKVREINQPQHF TGTGCCAGCAGCAAAGTCCGAGAGATCAATCAGCCCCAGCATTTT
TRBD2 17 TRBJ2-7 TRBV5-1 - CASSSSGVGTSGRGQYF TGCGCCAGCAGCTCTTCAGGGGTGGGGACTAGCGGGAGAGGGCAGTACTTC
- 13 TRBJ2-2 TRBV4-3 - CASSQDSAGELFF TGCGCCAGCAGCCAAGATTCGGCGGGAGAGCTGTTTTTT
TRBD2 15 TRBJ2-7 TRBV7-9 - CASSSGGAGDYEQYF TGTGCCAGCAGCTCCGGCGGAGCGGGAGACTACGAGCAGTACTTC
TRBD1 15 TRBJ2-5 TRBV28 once CASTTDRAGRETQYF TGTGCCAGCACCACCGACAGGGCGGGTCGGGAGACCCAGTACTTC
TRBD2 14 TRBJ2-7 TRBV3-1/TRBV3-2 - CASSQGGRAYEQYF TGTGCCAGCAGCCAAGGCGGGAGGGCCTACGAGCAGTACTTC
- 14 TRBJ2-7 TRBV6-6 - CASSHDWQGREQYF TGTGCCAGCAGTCATGATTGGCAGGGTCGCGAGCAGTACTTC
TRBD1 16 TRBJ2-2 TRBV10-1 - CASSTDRGQNTGELFF TGCGCCAGCAGCACCGACAGGGGGCAGAACACCGGGGAGCTGTTTTTT
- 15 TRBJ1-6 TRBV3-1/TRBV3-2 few CASSQDNRYNSPLHF TGTGCCAGCAGCCAAGATAACAGATATAATTCACCCCTCCACTTT
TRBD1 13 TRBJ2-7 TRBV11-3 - CASSFRQGFEQYF TGTGCCAGCAGCTTTAGACAGGGGTTCGAGCAGTACTTC
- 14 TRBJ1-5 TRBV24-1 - CATSDPGLNQPQHF TGTGCCACCAGTGATCCGGGACTCAATCAGCCCCAGCATTTT
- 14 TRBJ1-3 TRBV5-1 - CASSLGAKGNTIYF TGCGCCAGCAGCTTAGGGGCCAAGGGAAACACCATATATTTT
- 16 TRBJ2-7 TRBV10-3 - CAISETAGTRSYEQYF TGTGCCATCAGTGAGACCGCCGGGACAAGGTCCTACGAGCAGTACTTC
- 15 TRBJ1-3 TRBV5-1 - CASSVSHSREDTIYF TGCGCCAGCAGCGTATCCCATTCCAGGGAGGACACCATATATTTT
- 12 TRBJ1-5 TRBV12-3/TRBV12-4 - CASRMTNQPQHF TGTGCCAGCAGAATGACTAATCAGCCCCAGCATTTT
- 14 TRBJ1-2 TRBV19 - CASSSQLGGYGYTF TGTGCCAGTAGCTCCCAACTAGGCGGATATGGCTACACCTTC
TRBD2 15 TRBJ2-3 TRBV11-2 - CASSLEAGVRDTQYF TGTGCCAGCAGCTTAGAGGCGGGAGTCAGGGATACGCAGTATTTT
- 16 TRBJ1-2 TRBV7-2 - CASSISPPPTADGYTF TGTGCCAGCAGCATCTCACCTCCCCCCACAGCCGATGGCTACACCTTC
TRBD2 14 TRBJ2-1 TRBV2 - CASSDEGGRSEQFF TGTGCCAGCAGTGATGAGGGAGGGAGGAGCGAGCAGTTCTTC
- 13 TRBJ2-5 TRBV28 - CASSWGLLETQYF TGTGCCAGCAGTTGGGGCTTGCTGGAGACCCAGTACTTC
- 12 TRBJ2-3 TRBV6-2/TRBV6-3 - CASSYSATIQYF TGTGCCAGCAGTTACTCAGCTACCATACAGTATTTT
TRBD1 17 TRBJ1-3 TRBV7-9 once CASSFYGTGRTGNTIYF TGTGCCAGCAGCTTTTACGGGACAGGGAGGACTGGAAACACCATATATTTT
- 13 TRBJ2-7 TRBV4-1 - CASSPNRAHEQYF TGCGCCAGCAGTCCCAACAGGGCCCACGAGCAGTACTTC
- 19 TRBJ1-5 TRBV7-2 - CASSGRLRAGQNSNQPQHF TGTGCCAGCAGCGGAAGACTGCGGGCCGGCCAAAATAGCAATCAGCCCCAGCATTTT
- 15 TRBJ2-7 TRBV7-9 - CASSLAGGHSYEQYF TGTGCCAGCAGCTTAGCGGGGGGGCATTCCTACGAGCAGTACTTC
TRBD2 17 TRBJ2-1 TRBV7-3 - CASSPNLLAGGYNEQFF TGTGCCAGCAGCCCAAATCTACTAGCGGGAGGATACAATGAGCAGTTCTTC
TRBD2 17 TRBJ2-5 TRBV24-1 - CATSDFSGLQYQETQYF TGTGCCACCAGTGATTTCTCGGGACTACAGTACCAAGAGACCCAGTACTTC
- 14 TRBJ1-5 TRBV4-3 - CASSQQVGNQPQHF TGCGCCAGCAGCCAACAGGTCGGCAATCAGCCCCAGCATTTT